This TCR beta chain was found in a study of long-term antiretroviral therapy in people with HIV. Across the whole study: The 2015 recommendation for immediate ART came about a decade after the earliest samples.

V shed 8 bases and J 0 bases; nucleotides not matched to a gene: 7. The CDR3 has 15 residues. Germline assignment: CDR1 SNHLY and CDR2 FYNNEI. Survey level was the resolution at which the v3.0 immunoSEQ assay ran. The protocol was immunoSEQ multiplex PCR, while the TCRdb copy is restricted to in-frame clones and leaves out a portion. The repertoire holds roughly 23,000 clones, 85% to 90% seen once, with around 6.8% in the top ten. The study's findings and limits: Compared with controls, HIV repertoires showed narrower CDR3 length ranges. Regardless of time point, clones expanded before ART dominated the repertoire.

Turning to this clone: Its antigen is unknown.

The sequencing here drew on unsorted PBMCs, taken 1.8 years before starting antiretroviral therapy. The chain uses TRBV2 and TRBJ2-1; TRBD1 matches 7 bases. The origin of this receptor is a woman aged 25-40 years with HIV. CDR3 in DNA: TGTGCCAGCGACGGACAGGCGAGCTCCTACAATGAGCAGTTCTTC. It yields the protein CASDGQASSYNEQFF.